A single sample gave rise to the 3 T cell receptor beta chains below, sequenced in a study of OX40 agonist ivuxolimab in advanced cancers. Assay: immunoSEQ multiplex PCR; the TCRdb copy retains only in-frame clones and omits some. The table has some 50,000 clones, about 83% seen once. Sequences were derived from CD4+ or CD8+ T cells sorted from blood, sampled in a trial of the OX40 agonist ivuxolimab. The receptors here all came from an adult with an advanced solid tumor such as melanoma, head and neck, liver or kidney cancer.

The rearrangement uses TRBV6-1 and TRBJ2-1, with 7 bases lining up with TRBD2. Germline V lookup: CDR1 MNHNS, CDR2 SASEGT. This CDR3 is built from 12 residues. With V trimmed by 10 bases and J by 9 bases, 9 bases remained unmatched. This CDR3 reads CATHGGVGEQFF. For the CDR3, the DNA is TGTGCCACCCATGGGGGGGTAGGTGAGCAGTTCTTC.

The CDR3 DNA follows: TGTGCCACCAGCAGAGATTCGTACAGTCAAGAGACCCAGTACTTC. This gives the protein CATSRDSYSQETQYF. The chain carries TRBV15 and TRBJ2-5; D call uncertain. The ends were cut back, 0 bases at V and 2 bases at J, with 10 bases in the middle. This CDR3 is 15 amino acids long. Germline CDR1 LNHNV, CDR2 YYDKDF (reference sequence).

CDR3 sequence (DNA): TGTGCCTGGAGTGTACAAGTAGAAGAGACCCAGTACTTC. Encoded protein: CAWSVQVEETQYF. V usage is TRBV30 and J usage is TRBJ2-5; D not resolved. This CDR3 is built from 13 residues. Trimming stripped 0 bases from V and 3 bases from J, with 8 bases between. CDR1 GTSNPN and CDR2 SVGIG come from the germline V gene (reference sequence). The full variable domain, its missing parts supplied by reference TRBV30 and TRBJ2-5, is SQTIHQWPATLVQPVGSPLSLECTVEGTSNPNLYWYRQAAGRGLQLLFYSVGIGQISSEVPQNLSASRPQDRQFILSSKKLLLSDSGFYLCAWSVQVEETQYFGPGTRLLVL.